This is a list of T cell receptor beta chains from one sample in a study of response to subunit inactivated influenza vaccine. TCRdb re-called the RT-PCR reads through MiXCR, storing one row per CDR3 protein. The repertoire holds around 850,000 distinct CDR3 sequences, with around a sixth as singletons. Sequenced here: PBMCs from blood, sampled 4 to 6 days after vaccination. The source of these receptors is a man between 45 and 60 years old who received an inactivated influenza vaccine. The conserved cysteine and the conserved F or W are not part of the CDR3 here. The order of the fields is V gene, J gene, CDR3 protein.

>TRBV5-6|TRBJ2-1
ASSQSDRFSTSGRSYNEQF
>TRBV7-2|TRBJ2-7
ASSPGHLAEQY
>TRBV28|TRBJ2-1
ASSFSRYNEQF
>TRBV3-1|TRBJ2-2
ASSQARQVSNTGELF
>TRBV15|TRBJ1-5
ATSRDKGSNQPQH
>TRBV20-1|TRBJ1-2
SASGQGENYGYT
>TRBV20-1|TRBJ2-4
SARLLGQGENIQY
>TRBV11-2|TRBJ2-5
ASSLKFSVAGWGETQY
>TRBV29-1|TRBJ1-4
SVAKNWGAEKLF
>TRBV12-3/TRBV12-4|TRBJ1-2
ASSTGQKGYT
>TRBV6-2/TRBV6-3|TRBJ1-5
ASSYPVTGGPQH
>TRBV7-9|TRBJ1-1
ASNELQVSNTEAF
>TRBV7-8|TRBJ2-2
ASSLWGLTASLDGELF
>TRBV7-9|TRBJ1-1
ASSLQTGLEAF
>TRBV24-1|TRBJ1-2
ATSDQTPGQMYGYT
>TRBV12-3/TRBV12-4|TRBJ2-2
ASSFASGNTGELF
>TRBV5-1|TRBJ2-1
ASSRGLYNEQF
>TRBV18|TRBJ2-3
ASSPQGPQGDTQY
>TRBV5-6|TRBJ2-5
ASSLQAGGGETQY
>TRBV7-9|TRBJ2-2
ASSSTGTGFTGELF
>TRBV7-3|TRBJ1-6
ASSLQGDQNSPLH
>TRBV10-3|TRBJ2-1
AISQEYNEQF
>TRBV7-3|TRBJ2-7
ASSSRRGSSYEQY
>TRBV20-1|TRBJ2-3
SASDPGTSSDTQY
>TRBV11-2|TRBJ2-1
ASSLGGPNSVSYNEQF
>TRBV29-1|TRBJ1-1
SVVGQGGTEAF
>TRBV20-1|TRBJ2-5
SANRQGPGTQY
>TRBV5-6|TRBJ2-7
ASSFTVSEQY
>TRBV7-9|TRBJ2-7
ASSLTDTMNYEQY
>TRBV4-1|TRBJ1-2
ASSQVPRVMDGYT
>TRBV4-3|TRBJ1-1
ASSQVLTGGIAEAF
>TRBV12-3/TRBV12-4|TRBJ2-1
ASSPDRLGEQF
>TRBV5-1|TRBJ1-5
ASSLNRGAGQPQH
>TRBV24-1|TRBJ2-1
ATERGLAGDNEQF